This T cell receptor beta chain was observed in a study of response to subunit inactivated influenza vaccine. TCRdb analysed the RT-PCR reads with MiXCR anew, one entry per CDR3 protein. The data show just under 550,000 distinct CDR3 sequences, approximately 24% seen once. Trimming removed 5 bases at V and 3 bases at J, with 10 bases between. Germline V lookup: CDR1 SGHAT, CDR2 FQNNGV. This CDR3 comprises 13 residues. This same sample was also part of a study on T cells expressing NK-cell markers. From that second work: In generating TCR beta cDNA, 5'RACE template switching with UMIs was used.

This TCR was sampled from a man in his forties or fifties who received an inactivated influenza vaccine. The source material was CD4+ T cells sorted from PBMCs, sampled 12 days after vaccination. This chain uses TRBV11-2 with TRBJ2-5, with D maybe TRBD2 (6 bases). CDR3 DNA sequence: TGTGCCAGCAGCCAGACTAGAGAAGAGACCCAGTACTTC. As protein: CASSQTREETQYF.